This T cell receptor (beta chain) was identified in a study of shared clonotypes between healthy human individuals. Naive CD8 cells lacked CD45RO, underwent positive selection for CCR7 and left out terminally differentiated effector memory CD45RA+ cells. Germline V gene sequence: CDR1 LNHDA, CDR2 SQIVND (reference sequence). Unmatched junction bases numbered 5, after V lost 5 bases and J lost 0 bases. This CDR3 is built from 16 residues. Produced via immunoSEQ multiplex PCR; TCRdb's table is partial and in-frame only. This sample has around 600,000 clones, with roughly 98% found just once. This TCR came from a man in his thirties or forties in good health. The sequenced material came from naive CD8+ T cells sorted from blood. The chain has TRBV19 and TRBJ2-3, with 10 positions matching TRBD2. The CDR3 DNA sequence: TGTGCCAGTAGTTCCCTGACTAGCGGGAGCACAGATACGCAGTATTTT. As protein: CASSSLTSGSTDTQYF.